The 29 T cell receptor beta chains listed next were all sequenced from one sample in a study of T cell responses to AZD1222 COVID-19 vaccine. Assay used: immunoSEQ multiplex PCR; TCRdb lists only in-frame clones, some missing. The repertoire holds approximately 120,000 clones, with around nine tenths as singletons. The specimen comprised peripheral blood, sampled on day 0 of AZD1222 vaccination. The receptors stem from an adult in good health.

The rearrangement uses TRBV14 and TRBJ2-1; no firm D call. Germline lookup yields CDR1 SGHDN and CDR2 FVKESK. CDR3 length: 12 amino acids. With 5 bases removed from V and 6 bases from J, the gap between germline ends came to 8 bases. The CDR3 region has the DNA TGTGCCAGCAGCACTATCGTCAATGAGCAGTTCTTC. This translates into CASSTIVNEQFF.

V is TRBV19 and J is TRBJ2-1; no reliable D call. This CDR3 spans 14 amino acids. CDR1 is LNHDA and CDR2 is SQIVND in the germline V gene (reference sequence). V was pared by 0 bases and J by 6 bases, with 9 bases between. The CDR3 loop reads CASSIDRNSNEQFF. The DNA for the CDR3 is TGTGCCAGTAGTATAGATCGTAACAGCAATGAGCAGTTCTTC.

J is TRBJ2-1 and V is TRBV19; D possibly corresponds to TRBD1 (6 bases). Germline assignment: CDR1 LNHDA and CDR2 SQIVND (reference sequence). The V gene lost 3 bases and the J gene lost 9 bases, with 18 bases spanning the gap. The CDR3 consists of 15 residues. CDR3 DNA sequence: TGTGCCAGTAGTATGGGGCAGGGGTTGAATGGTGAGCAGTTCTTC. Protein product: CASSMGQGLNGEQFF. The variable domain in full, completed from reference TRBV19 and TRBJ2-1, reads DGGITQSPKYLFRKEGQNVTLSCEQNLNHDAMYWYRQDPGQGLRLIYYSQIVNDFQKGDIAEGYSVSREKKESFPLTVTSAQKNPTAFYLCASSMGQGLNGEQFFGPGTRLTVL.

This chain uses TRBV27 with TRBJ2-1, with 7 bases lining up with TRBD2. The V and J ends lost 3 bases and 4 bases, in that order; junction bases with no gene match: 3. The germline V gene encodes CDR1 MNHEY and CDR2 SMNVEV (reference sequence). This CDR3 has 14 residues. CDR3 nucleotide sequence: TGTGCCAGCAGTTTCCTAGCGGAGTACAATGAGCAGTTCTTC. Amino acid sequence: CASSFLAEYNEQFF.

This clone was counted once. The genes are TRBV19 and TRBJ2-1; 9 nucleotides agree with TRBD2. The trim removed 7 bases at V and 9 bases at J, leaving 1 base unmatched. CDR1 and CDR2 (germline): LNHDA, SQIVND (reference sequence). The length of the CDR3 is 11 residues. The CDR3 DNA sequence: TGTGCCAGTAATAGCGGGAGTGAGCAGTTCTTC. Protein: CASNSGSEQFF.

CDR3 nucleotides: TGTGCCATCAGTGATTTAGTTGAGCAGTTCTTC. It is translated as CAISDLVEQFF. This chain uses TRBV10-3 with TRBJ2-1; D call uncertain. Germline loops: CDR1 ENHRY, CDR2 SYGVKD. The CDR3 has 11 amino acids. Trimming left V 3 bases short and J 9 bases short, with 6 bases between.

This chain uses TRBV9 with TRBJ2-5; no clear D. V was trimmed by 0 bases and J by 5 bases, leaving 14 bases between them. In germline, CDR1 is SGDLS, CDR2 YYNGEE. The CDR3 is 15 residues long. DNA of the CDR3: TGTGCCAGCAGCGTAGGGCCAAGTGTCTGGGAGACCCAGTACTTC. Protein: CASSVGPSVWETQYF.

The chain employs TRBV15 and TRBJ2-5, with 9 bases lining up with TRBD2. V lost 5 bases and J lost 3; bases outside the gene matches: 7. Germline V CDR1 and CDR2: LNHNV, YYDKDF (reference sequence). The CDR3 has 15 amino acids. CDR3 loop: CATSPRGGVEETQYF. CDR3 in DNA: TGTGCCACCAGCCCGCGGGGGGGAGTGGAAGAGACCCAGTACTTC.

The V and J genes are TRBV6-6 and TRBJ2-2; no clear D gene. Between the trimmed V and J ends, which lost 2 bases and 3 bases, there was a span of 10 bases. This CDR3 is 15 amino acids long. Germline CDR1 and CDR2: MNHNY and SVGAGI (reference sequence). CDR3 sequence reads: CASSYMGSDTGELFF. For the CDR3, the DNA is TGTGCCAGCAGTTACATGGGTTCGGACACCGGGGAGCTGTTTTTT.

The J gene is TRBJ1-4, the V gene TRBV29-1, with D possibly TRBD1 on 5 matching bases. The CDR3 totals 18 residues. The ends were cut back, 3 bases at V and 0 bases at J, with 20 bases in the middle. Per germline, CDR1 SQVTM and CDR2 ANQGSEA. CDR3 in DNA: TGCAGCGTTGATCGCCGGGAACAGGAGTTTGCAACTAATGAAAAACTGTTTTTT. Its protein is CSVDRREQEFATNEKLFF.

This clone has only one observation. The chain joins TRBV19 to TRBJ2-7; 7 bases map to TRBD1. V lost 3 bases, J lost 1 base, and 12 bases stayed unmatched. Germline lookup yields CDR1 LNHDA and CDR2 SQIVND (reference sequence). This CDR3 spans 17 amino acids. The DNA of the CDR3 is TGTGCCAGTAGTATCGGGACAACCGGGACAGCGTCCTACGAGCAGTACTTC. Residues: CASSIGTTGTASYEQYF.

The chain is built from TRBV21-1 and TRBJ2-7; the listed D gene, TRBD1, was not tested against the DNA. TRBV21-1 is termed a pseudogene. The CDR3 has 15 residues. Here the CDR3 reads CASSIWDRAPYEQYF. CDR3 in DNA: TGTGCCAGCAGCATATGGGACAGGGCCCCCTACGAGCAGTACTTC.

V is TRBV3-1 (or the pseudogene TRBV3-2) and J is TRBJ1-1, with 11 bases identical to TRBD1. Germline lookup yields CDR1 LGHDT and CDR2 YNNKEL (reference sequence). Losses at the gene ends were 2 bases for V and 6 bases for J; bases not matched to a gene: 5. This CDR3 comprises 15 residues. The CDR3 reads CASSQSDRGHAEAFF. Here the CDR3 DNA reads TGTGCCAGCAGCCAATCGGACAGGGGGCACGCTGAAGCTTTCTTT.

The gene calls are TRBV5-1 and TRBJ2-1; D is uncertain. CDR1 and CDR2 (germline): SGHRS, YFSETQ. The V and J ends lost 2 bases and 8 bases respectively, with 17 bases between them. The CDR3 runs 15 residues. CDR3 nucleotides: TGCGCCAGCAGCTTTCGAGGACCATGGACCGATGAGCAGTTCTTC. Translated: CASSFRGPWTDEQFF.

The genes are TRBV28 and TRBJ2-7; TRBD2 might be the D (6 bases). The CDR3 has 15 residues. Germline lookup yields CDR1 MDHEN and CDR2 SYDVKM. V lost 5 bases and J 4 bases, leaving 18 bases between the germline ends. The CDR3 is CASSIGTPVRYEQYF. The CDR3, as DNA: TGTGCCAGCAGTATCGGGACTCCCGTAAGGTACGAGCAGTACTTC.

CDR3 nucleotides: TGTGCCAGCAGTTCCCAGGGAAGCAATCAGCCCCAGCATTTT. This sequence encodes CASSSQGSNQPQHF. The chain uses TRBV27 and TRBJ1-5; D possibly corresponds to TRBD1 (5 bases). V was trimmed by 4 bases and J by 1 base, leaving 8 bases between them. Germline CDR1 MNHEY, CDR2 SMNVEV (reference sequence). The CDR3 is 14 amino acids.

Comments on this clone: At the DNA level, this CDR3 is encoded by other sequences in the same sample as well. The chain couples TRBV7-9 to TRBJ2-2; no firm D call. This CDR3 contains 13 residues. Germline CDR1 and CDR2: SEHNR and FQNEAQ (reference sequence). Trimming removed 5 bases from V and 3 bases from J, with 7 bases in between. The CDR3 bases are TGTGCCAGCAGCGGGCTTTACACCGGGGAGCTGTTTTTT. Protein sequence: CASSGLYTGELFF.

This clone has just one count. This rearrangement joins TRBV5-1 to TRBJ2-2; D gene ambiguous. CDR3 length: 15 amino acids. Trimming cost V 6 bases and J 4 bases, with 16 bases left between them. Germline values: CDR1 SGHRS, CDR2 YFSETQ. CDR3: CASNEIATGTGELFF. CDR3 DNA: TGCGCCAGCAACGAGATAGCCACGGGCACCGGGGAGCTGTTTTTT.

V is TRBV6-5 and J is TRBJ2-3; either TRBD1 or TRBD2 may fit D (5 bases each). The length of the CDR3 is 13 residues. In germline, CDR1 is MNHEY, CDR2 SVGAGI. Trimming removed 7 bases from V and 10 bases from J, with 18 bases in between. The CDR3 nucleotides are TGTGCCAGCACCTCTGGGGGTGGTGCGCCGCAGTATTTT. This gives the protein CASTSGGGAPQYF.

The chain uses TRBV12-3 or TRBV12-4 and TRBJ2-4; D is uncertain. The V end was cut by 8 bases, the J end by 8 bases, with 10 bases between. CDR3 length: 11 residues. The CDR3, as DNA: TGTGCCAGCCTTCTTGGAGACATTCAGTACTTC. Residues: CASLLGDIQYF.

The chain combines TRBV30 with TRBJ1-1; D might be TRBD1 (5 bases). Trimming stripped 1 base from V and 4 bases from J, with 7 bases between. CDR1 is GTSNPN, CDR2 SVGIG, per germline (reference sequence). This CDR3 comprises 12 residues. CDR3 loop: CAWSAGGTEAFF. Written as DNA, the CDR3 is TGTGCCTGGAGTGCGGGGGGCACTGAAGCTTTCTTT.

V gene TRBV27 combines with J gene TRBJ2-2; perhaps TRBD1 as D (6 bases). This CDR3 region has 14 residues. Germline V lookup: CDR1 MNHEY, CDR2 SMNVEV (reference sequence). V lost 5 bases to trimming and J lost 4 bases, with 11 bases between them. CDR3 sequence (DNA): TGTGCCAGCAGTCACAGGGTCGGCACCGGGGAGCTGTTTTTT. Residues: CASSHRVGTGELFF.

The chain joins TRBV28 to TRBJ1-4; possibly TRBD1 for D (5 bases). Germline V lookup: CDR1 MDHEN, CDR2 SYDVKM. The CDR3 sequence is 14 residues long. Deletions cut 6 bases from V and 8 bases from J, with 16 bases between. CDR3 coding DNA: TGTGCCAGCAGCCCTCAGGGCTTACAAGAAAAACTGTTTTTT. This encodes CASSPQGLQEKLFF.

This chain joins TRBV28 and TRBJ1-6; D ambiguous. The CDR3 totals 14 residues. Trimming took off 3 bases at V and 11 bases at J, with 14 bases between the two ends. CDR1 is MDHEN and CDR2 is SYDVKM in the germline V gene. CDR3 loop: CASSFGISFTPLHF. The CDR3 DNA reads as TGTGCCAGCAGTTTTGGGATCAGCTTCACACCCCTCCACTTT.

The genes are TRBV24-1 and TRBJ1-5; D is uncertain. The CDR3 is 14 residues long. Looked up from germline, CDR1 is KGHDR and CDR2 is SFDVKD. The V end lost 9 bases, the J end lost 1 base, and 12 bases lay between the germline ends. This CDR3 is CATGSEYSNQPQHF. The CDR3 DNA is TGTGCCACCGGTTCGGAGTACAGCAATCAGCCCCAGCATTTT.

The DNA of the CDR3 is TGTGCCAGCAGCCAAGAAGGGGGGAAACAGACCCAGTACTTC. It codes for CASSQEGGKQTQYF. The V gene is TRBV3-1 (or the pseudogene TRBV3-2), the J gene TRBJ2-5; D may correspond to TRBD1 or TRBD2 (6 bases each). V was shortened by 0 bases and J by 6 bases, with 11 bases between the two germline ends. There are 14 residues in the CDR3. The germline CDR1 and CDR2 sequences are LGHDT and YNNKEL (reference sequence).

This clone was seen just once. CDR3 loop: CASSDSGRVSYNEQFF. The CDR3 nucleotides read TGTGCCAGCAGTGATAGCGGGCGGGTCTCCTACAATGAGCAGTTCTTC. This chain connects TRBV6-2 or TRBV6-3 to TRBJ2-1, with 7 bases matching TRBD2. The CDR3 contains 16 residues. V shed 5 bases, J shed 0 bases, and the junction held 7 bases outside the gene matches. Germline values: CDR1 MNHEY, CDR2 SVGEGT.

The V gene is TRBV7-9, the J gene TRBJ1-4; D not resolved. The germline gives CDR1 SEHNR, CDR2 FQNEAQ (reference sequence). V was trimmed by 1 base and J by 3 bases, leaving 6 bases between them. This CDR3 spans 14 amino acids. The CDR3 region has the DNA TGTGCCAGCAGCTTAGGAACCTCTAATGAAAAACTGTTTTTT. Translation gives CASSLGTSNEKLFF.

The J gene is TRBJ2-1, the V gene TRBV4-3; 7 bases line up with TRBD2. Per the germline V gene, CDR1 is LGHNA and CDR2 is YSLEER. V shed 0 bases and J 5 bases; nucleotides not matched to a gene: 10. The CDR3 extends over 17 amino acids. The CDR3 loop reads CASSQDLAAGDNNEQFF. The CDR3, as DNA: TGCGCCAGCAGCCAAGATCTAGCGGCGGGAGATAACAATGAGCAGTTCTTC.